This TCR beta chain is from a study of CD8+ T cells in alopecia areata. Findings and caveats of the study: Shared TCR sequences were less clear between patients than in mice, possibly partly from HLA diversity.

This clone was picked up a small number of times. Its specificity is not known. Separation by sorting yielded CD4+ and CD8+ T cells from PBMCs. Extracted from the samples, RNA was reverse transcribed into cDNA to serve as the sequencing template. The protocol was immunoSEQ multiplex PCR, while the TCRdb copy is restricted to in-frame clones and leaves out a portion. This repertoire shows about 150,000 clones, about 54% found once; its top ten account for more than 4.5%. CDR3 size: 15 residues. V lost 3 bases and J lost 5, with 16 bases in between. Germline CDR1 LNHNV, CDR2 YYDKDF (reference sequence). This clonotype was obtained from a human donor in good health. The chain carries TRBV15 and TRBJ2-5; no clear D. The specimen sequenced was CD4+ T cells sorted from blood. DNA for the CDR3: TGTGCCACCAGCAGTTCCTTCCCCCGAGAGGAGACCCAGTACTTC. It specifies CATSSSFPREETQYF.